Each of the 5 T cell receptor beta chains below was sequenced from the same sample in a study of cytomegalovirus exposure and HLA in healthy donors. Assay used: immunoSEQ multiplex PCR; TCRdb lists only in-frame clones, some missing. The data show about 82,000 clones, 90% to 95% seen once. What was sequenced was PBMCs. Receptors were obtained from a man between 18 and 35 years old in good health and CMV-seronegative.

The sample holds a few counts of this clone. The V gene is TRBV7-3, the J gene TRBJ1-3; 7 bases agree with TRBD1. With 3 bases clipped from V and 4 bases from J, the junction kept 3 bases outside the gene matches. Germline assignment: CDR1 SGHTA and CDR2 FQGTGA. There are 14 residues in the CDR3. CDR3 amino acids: CASSLTGPGNTIYF. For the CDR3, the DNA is TGTGCCAGCAGCTTGACAGGGCCGGGAAACACCATATATTTT.

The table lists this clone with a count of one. CDR3 sequence reads: CASSWTGGETQYF. CDR3 in DNA: TGTGCCAGCAGTTGGACAGGGGGAGAGACCCAGTACTTC. J is TRBJ2-5 and V is TRBV6-5; 10 bases are shared with TRBD1. CDR1 is MNHEY and CDR2 is SVGAGI in the germline V gene. CDR3 length: 13 amino acids. Unmatched junction bases numbered 0, after V lost 4 bases and J lost 4 bases.

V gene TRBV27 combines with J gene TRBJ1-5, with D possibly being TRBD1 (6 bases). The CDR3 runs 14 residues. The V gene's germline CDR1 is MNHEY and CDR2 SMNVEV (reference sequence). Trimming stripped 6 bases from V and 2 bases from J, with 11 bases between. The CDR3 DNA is TGTGCCAGCAGGGGGGGGCTCGGCAATCAGCCCCAGCATTTT. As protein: CASRGGLGNQPQHF.

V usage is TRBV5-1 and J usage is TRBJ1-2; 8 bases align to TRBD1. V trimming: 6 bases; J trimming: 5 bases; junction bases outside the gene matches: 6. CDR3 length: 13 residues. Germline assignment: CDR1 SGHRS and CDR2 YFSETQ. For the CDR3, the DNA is TGCGCCAGCACCGAACAGGGGGGTTATGGCTACACCTTC. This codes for CASTEQGGYGYTF.

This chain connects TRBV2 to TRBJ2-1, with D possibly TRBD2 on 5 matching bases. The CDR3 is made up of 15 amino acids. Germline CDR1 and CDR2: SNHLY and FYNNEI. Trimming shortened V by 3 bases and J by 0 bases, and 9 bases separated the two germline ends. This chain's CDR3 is CASSEMSGSYNEQFF. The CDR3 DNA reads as TGTGCCAGCAGTGAGATGAGCGGCTCCTACAATGAGCAGTTCTTC.